This T cell receptor beta chain comes out of a study of cytomegalovirus exposure and HLA in healthy donors (TCRdb year 2017). Background for the entire study: An earlier analysis of approximately 640 of the donors reported 250 to 300 Gb of sequence data and some 120 million unique TCR beta sequences from approximately 180 million T cells. Approximately 300 gigabases of sequencing data and approximately 92 million unique TCR sequences made up an early release that covered several hundred HLA-typed donors. The genetic ancestry cluster associated with self-reported Caucasian donors included approximately 85% of the 300 to 400 genotyped donors. The aim of the study was to test whether cataloging public T cell receptors could identify signatures of past pathogen exposure. The T cell repertoires of under 750 subjects were profiled by immunosequencing and related to cytomegalovirus serostatus. Along with the approximately 700-subject first cohort, a separate validation cohort of approximately 110 different subjects was used. To predict cytomegalovirus infection status, the study brought together high-throughput TCR immunosequencing, statistical association of individual TCRs with disease status, and machine learning. A later analysis re-examined previously published TCR beta repertoires from around 670 donors and added high-resolution HLA genotyping to investigate patterns of TCR occurrence. Rather than using new phenotypic data, the later analysis identified candidate immune exposures from TCR beta sequences and from how often those sequences occurred across donors. An earlier analysis of 587 of the donors applied high-throughput TCR beta sequencing to assess whether each TCR beta V gene segment acted as functional or pseudogenic. Donor age, sex, ethnicity and CMV serostatus were compiled alongside the repertoire data. In a later genetic analysis, genome-wide SNP genotypes for about 65% of the roughly 670 donors were used, and that subset was treated as a discovery cohort. All discovery cohort repertoires had been generated on a single sequencing platform. Both class I and class II loci were covered by HLA typing, at four-digit resolution. The number of donors typed differed by locus, with about 629-630 for A, B, C, DRB1 and DQB1, roughly 550 for DQA1, 600 to 610 for DPA1, and around 430 for DPB1. Several DR-DQ haplotypes were treated as single units for association and clustering because of strong linkage in the cohort. Across around 400 genotyped donors of the cohort, an average of approximately 240,000 unique TCR beta nucleotide sequences per donor were sequenced, and approximately 19% of those sequences were non-productive.

CDR1 SGHTA and CDR2 FQGNSA are derived from the germline V gene. V loses 1 base at its end and J loses 4 bases; junction bases beyond the gene matches: 8. The cysteine opens and the phenylalanine closes a CDR3 of 17 amino acids. Solely the CDR3 DNA is kept, with 51 bases framed from the first base. The library relied on the immunoSEQ multiplex PCR assay. A mixture of 60 forward primers for TCR Vbeta segments and 13 reverse primers for TCR Jbeta segments was used in the multiplex PCR. The CDR3 region of rearranged TCR beta genes was amplified from genomic DNA by a multiplex PCR assay. Amplified TCR beta libraries were sequenced as 87-base-pair reads on the Illumina HiSeq System. In the paper's pipeline: A later analysis counted tens of millions of unique TCR beta chains across the approximately 700 repertoires, and some 11 million of these chains were shared by at least two donors. Raw reads were error-corrected and collapsed into unique sequences with a nearest-neighbor algorithm that merged closely related sequences to remove PCR and sequencing errors. CDR3 sequences were aligned to IMGT reference sequences to assign V, D and J gene segments. For a sequence to be retained, at least a six-nucleotide match to both a V gene segment and a J gene segment was required. Rearrangements were called productive when the CDR3 lacked stop codons and stayed in frame with V and J; all others were non-productive. CDR3 was defined by IMGT convention, running from the second conserved V-encoded cysteine to the conserved J-encoded phenylalanine. Sequences without an unambiguous match to a single V gene segment were excluded from the earlier analysis of approximately 560 of the donors. An earlier analysis of 587 of the donors classified V segments as functional when productive rearrangements were above 56.7% and as segregating when the standard deviation between donors was above 5%. To diagnose cytomegalovirus status from the catalog of TCR beta chain sequences, a statistical classification framework was built. In a later analysis, TCR nucleotide sequences were compared against IMGT/GENE-DB human TR gene sequences so that V and J genes could be assigned. A later analysis assigned CDR3 sequences and most-parsimonious VDJ recombination scenarios with the TCRdist pipeline. In a later analysis, each TCR beta chain was defined by its CDR3 amino acid sequence together with its V-gene family, and reads without a unique V-gene family were excluded. A later analysis removed several hundred highly shared, low-generation-probability nucleotide sequences to deal with suspected cross-contamination and a sequencing artifact. In a later analysis, a clonal expansion index was calculated for each public chain from normalized within-repertoire ranks of inferred template counts. In a later analysis, generation probabilities were computed with a VDJ recombination model fitted to out-of-frame rearrangements, and the resulting probabilities were checked against IGoR. Hypergeometric tests were used in a later analysis to score TCR-TCR, TCR-HLA and TCR-CMV co-occurrence, with a repertoire-size bias correction applied to the TCR pairs. In a later analysis, false discovery rates were estimated by permuting HLA or CMV assignments 20 times. In a later analysis, co-occurring TCRs were grouped with DBSCAN, and TCRdist sequence similarity was added when clustering was performed within HLA-allele-positive subsets. Repertoires with fewer than 30,000 or more than 120,000 public chains, plus five repertoires with anomalous nucleotide sharing, were excluded from co-occurrence clustering. TCRdb holds this immuneACCESS table with in-frame rearrangements only. Some clones are missing; in checked studies, unresolved V genes explain under half, and the rest has no known cause. That table furnishes V, J and clone size, whereas the DNA furnished D and trimming. The table for this sample lists 150,000 to 200,000 clones. In total, the top ten clones hold around 1.2% of the sample.

Broad study findings and their caveats: Because HLA typing was missing for some donors at each locus, association tests included only the typed subset. A later genetic analysis reported fewer N-insertions in productive TCRs among donors in an Asian-associated ancestry cluster than the roughly 620-donor mean. The study gave a list of 150 to 200 TCR beta chains associated with cytomegalovirus. According to a later analysis, TCR association rates differed among HLA loci, with DRB1 alleles showing the most associated TCRs and HLA-C alleles showing the fewest. Strong co-occurrence of HLA alleles, especially DR and DQ, made assigning TCR associations to individual alleles difficult. Correlated functional status among segregating V segments might reflect linkage disequilibrium, but an unknown experimental factor could not be ruled out. Presence/absence analyses assumed roughly uniform sequencing depth across donors, an assumption that may not hold. Several of the top co-occurrence clusters appeared to be linked to parvovirus B19, influenza, CMV and Epstein-Barr virus, according to a later analysis. The cohort was sequenced for TCR beta chains only, and without alpha or paired-chain data the features that could be detected were limited. An association between a missense DCLRE1C variant and V-gene and J-gene trimming of TCR beta chains was found in a later genetic analysis and replicated in an independent cohort. A group of highly shared sequence variants was considered likely to be a technical artifact of the sequencing pipeline. The classifier was reported to diagnose cytomegalovirus status with high specificity and sensitivity in both the original and validation cohorts. A further reported finding was that TCR beta sequences accurately predicted the HLA-A and HLA-B alleles for most subjects in the first cohort. A later analysis found that most CMV-associated TCR beta chains appeared HLA-restricted, with HLA associations seemingly driven largely by CMV exposure. Immune exposure information for the cohort was limited to CMV serostatus. Compared with equally common non-associated chains, HLA-associated TCR beta chains in a later analysis were more clonally expanded and had lower generation probabilities. Some IMGT-functional V segments, including TRBV6-2 and TRBV6-3, could not be told apart with the 87-base-pair reads, so those segments were excluded. According to the authors, the approach could potentially be generalized to other disease states and immunological phenotypes. Because counts were too low, roughly 17 rarely observed V segments, including chromosome 9 orphons, were left out of the earlier analysis of 587 of the donors. Specific HLA alleles were associated with 18,000 or so TCR beta sequences at a false discovery rate of 0.05 in a later analysis. Most TCR sequences were seen in very few donors, while some public TCRs were found in many individuals. In an earlier analysis of 587 of the donors, most TCR beta V segments appeared in productive rearrangements about 87% or about 30% of the time, broadly matching IMGT annotations. A few of the identified cytomegalovirus-associated TCR beta chains were confirmed in vitro to be specific for cytomegalovirus antigens.

Details on this clone: Its antigen remains unidentified.

The cohort consisted of 666 healthy bone marrow donors. At the time of sampling, all cohort members were nominally healthy, though unrecorded immune exposures were likely present. The donor was CMV seronegative and belonged to the group of roughly 330 seronegative cohort members. Every donor gave a peripheral blood sample, and the peripheral blood mononuclear cells from that sample were used for TCR beta sequencing. The Qiagen DNeasy Blood Extraction Kit was used to extract genomic DNA from the blood cell samples. Recombination linked TRBV7-2 to TRBJ2-2, and TRBD2 matches 8 of the central bases. The clonotype originates from a woman in her sixties in good health and CMV-seronegative. The sample was PBMCs. In nucleotide form, the sequence is TGTGCCAGCAGCTTAGTTCCCAGCGGGAGAGGCACCGGGGAGCTGTTTTTT. Its protein is CASSLVPSGRGTGELFF.